The subject of this entry is one T cell receptor (beta chain). This entry is derived from a study of cytomegalovirus exposure and HLA in healthy donors. Study in general: The same platform was used for the roughly 130 validation repertoires and the 500 to 700 first-cohort repertoires, a later analysis reported.

Germline lookup yields CDR1 KGHSY and CDR2 FQNENV. The ends were cut back, 2 bases at V and 6 bases at J, with 16 bases in the middle. The CDR3 has 15 residues. Profiling relied on immunoSEQ multiplex PCR, and the TCRdb table lists in-frame clones only, not all of them. The sample shows about 79,000 clones, 90% to 95% of them seen only once. Input material: PBMCs. V and J are TRBV16 and TRBJ1-2; no clear D gene. The receptor was isolated from a woman younger than 45 in good health and CMV-seronegative. The CDR3 sequence is CASSQVPSIADGYTF. CDR3 coding DNA: TGTGCCAGCAGCCAAGTCCCCTCTATTGCGGATGGCTACACCTTC.